This entry concerns a single TCR beta chain. Its antigen is not known. Through Arm-PCR of CDR3 regions and iRepertoire HTBI primers, TCR beta libraries were built. TCRdb analysed the multiplex PCR reads with MiXCR anew, one entry per CDR3 protein. This sample carries approximately 440,000 distinct CDR3 sequences, about a quarter of them seen once, and the ten largest clones take roughly 26%. These data originate in a study of regulatory T cells in long-lasting Graves disease. General observations from the study: Under persistent disease, TRBV28, TRBJ1-2 and TRBJ2-5 were used preferentially. Possibly, accuracy suffered from the small sample size. Lower TCR diversity characterized persistent Graves' patients relative to newly diagnosed patients.

CDR3 size: 15 residues. The V end was cut by 0 bases, the J end by 6 bases, with 18 bases between. Per the germline V gene, CDR1 is DFQATT and CDR2 is SNEGSKA (reference sequence). The time point was: persistent/refractory GD, antithyroid drugs over 5 years with positive TRAb. The TCR library used RNA extracted from PBMCs. EDTA tubes received approximately 8.4 milliliters of collected peripheral blood. This receptor was identified in a female donor with Graves disease. The chain couples TRBV20-1 to TRBJ2-7, with D perhaps TRBD1 (5 bases). The sequenced sample was peripheral blood mononuclear cells (PBMCs), obtained when the disease was refractory, from a patient treated with antithyroid drugs. The CDR3 nucleotides read TGCAGTGCTAGAGACCCAGGGCAGACCCTGGGCGAGCAGTACTTC. Translation gives CSARDPGQTLGEQYF.